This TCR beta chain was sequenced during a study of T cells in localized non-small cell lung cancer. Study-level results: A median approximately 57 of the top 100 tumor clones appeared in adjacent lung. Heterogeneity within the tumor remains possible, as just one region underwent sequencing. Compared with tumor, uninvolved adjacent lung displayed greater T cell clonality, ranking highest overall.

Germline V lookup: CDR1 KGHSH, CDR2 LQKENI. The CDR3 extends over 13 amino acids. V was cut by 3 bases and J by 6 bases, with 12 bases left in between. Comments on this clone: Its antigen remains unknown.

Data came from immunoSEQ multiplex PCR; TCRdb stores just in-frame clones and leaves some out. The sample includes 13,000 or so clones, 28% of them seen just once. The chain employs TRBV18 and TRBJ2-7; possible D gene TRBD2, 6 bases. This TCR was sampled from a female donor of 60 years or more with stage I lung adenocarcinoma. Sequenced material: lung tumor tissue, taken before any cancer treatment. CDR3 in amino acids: CASSPQDGGEQYF. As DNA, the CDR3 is TGTGCCAGCTCACCTCAGGACGGGGGCGAGCAGTACTTC.